This T cell receptor (beta chain) appears in the sequencing data of a study of T-cell reconstitution after alpha-beta-depleted transplantation in children. Germline V gives CDR1 SQVTM, CDR2 ANQGSEA. J lost 0 bases, V lost 6 bases, and 2 bases had no gene match. This CDR3 region has 13 residues. Library preparation (for TCRbeta) was performed with unique molecular identifiers. TCRdb passed the PCR reads through MiXCR, listing each CDR3 protein once. This sample has nearly 550,000 distinct CDR3 sequences; around 16% occur once, and the top ten carry approximately 3%. The sequence came from a human donor who donated a stem cell graft to a child with acute lymphoblastic leukemia. The sequencing here drew on PBMCs from the stem cell graft donor, taken from the stem cell graft. V gene TRBV29-1 combines with J gene TRBJ2-1; TRBD1 agrees at 7 bases. The CDR3 bases are TGCAGCGTGACAGGGATCTCCTACAATGAGCAGTTCTTC. This gives the protein CSVTGISYNEQFF.